The 29 T cell receptor beta chains below come from one sample, sequenced in a study of shared clonotypes between healthy human individuals. Assay used: immunoSEQ multiplex PCR; TCRdb lists only in-frame clones, some missing. The table has 1,500,000 or so clones, 98% seen once. Sequenced: naive CD4+ T cells sorted from blood. Subset: CD45RA+ positively selected. All receptors derive from a man aged 25 to 40 in good health.

This chain uses TRBV18 with TRBJ1-2; TRBD1 agrees at 8 bases. Germline lookup yields CDR1 KGHSH and CDR2 LQKENI. The V segment lost 6 bases and the J segment 4 bases; nucleotides outside the gene matches: 10. The CDR3 sequence is 15 residues long. CDR3 amino acids: CASSLQGARGYGYTF. The CDR3, as DNA: TGTGCCAGCTCCCTTCAGGGGGCGCGAGGCTATGGCTACACCTTC.

V and J are TRBV9 and TRBJ1-3; no firm D call. V was trimmed by 2 bases and J by 3 bases, leaving 9 bases between them. Germline V gene lookup returns CDR1 SGDLS and CDR2 YYNGEE. The CDR3 runs 14 residues. CDR3 in DNA: TGTGCCAGCAGCGTGATCGGGGATGGAAACACCATATATTTT. Translating it yields CASSVIGDGNTIYF.

V and J are TRBV10-3 and TRBJ1-1, with TRBD1 matching over 8 bases. There are 15 residues in the CDR3. CDR1 is ENHRY, CDR2 SYGVKD, per germline. With 6 bases clipped from V and 4 bases from J, the junction kept 10 bases outside the gene matches. The CDR3 here is CAIRNLQGEGTEAFF. DNA for the CDR3: TGTGCCATCAGGAATTTACAGGGGGAAGGCACTGAAGCTTTCTTT.

This clone showed up just once. The rearrangement uses TRBV27 and TRBJ1-5, with 9 bases identical to TRBD1. Trimming cost V 5 bases and J 4 bases; bases outside gene matches: 6. CDR1 is MNHEY, CDR2 SMNVEV, per germline (reference sequence). CDR3 length: 15 residues. The CDR3 protein is CASSPGTGMNQPQHF. The CDR3 nucleotides read TGTGCCAGCAGTCCCGGGACAGGGATGAATCAGCCCCAGCATTTT.

The chain has TRBV6-5 and TRBJ2-7; TRBD2 is a possible D gene (6 bases). Germline V CDR1 and CDR2: MNHEY, SVGAGI. This CDR3 has 14 amino acids. With 6 bases removed from V and 5 bases from J, the gap between germline ends came to 17 bases. The CDR3 DNA sequence: TGTGCCAGCAGCCCTTCCGGGAGTCTTCACGAGCAGTACTTC. It yields the protein CASSPSGSLHEQYF.

This chain links TRBV10-2 with TRBJ2-3; D remains ambiguous. Germline V gene sequence: CDR1 WSHSY, CDR2 SAAADI. The V gene lost 5 bases and the J gene lost 4 bases, with 7 bases spanning the gap. This CDR3 region has 12 residues. The DNA for the CDR3 is TGCGCCAGCAGTCCAGACTCAGATACGCAGTATTTT. Its protein is CASSPDSDTQYF.

The V and J genes are TRBV28 and TRBJ1-2, with D unclear. The CDR3 length is 13 residues. CDR1 is MDHEN and CDR2 is SYDVKM in the germline V gene. The CDR3 nucleotides read TGTGCAGCCGGAGTCGCGGCGAACTATGGCTACACCTTC. Amino acids: CAAGVAANYGYTF.

The chain links TRBV4-1 to TRBJ1-5; no reliable D call. V gave up 4 bases and J gave up 5 bases, with 9 bases separating them. The V gene's germline CDR1 is MGHRA and CDR2 YSYEKL. CDR3 length: 13 residues. The CDR3, as DNA: TGCGCCAGCAGCCCCCTAGCGTATCAGCCCCAGCATTTT. The encoded protein is CASSPLAYQPQHF.

The J gene is TRBJ2-7, the V gene TRBV27; D may be TRBD1 or TRBD2 (7 bases each). The germline V gene has CDR1 MNHEY and CDR2 SMNVEV (reference sequence). The CDR3 contains 15 residues. V lost 6 bases and J lost 2, with 17 bases in between. Written as DNA, the CDR3 is TGTGCCAGCAGCCCCAGACAGGGACTACCCTACGAGCAGTACTTC. Protein product: CASSPRQGLPYEQYF.

Turning to this clone: This same CDR3 is encoded by further DNA sequences in the sample. This chain connects TRBV18 to TRBJ2-7; unclear D gene. Germline CDR1 KGHSH, CDR2 LQKENI. The CDR3 has 11 residues. V dropped 3 bases and J dropped 5 bases, with 5 bases sitting between them. CDR3 amino acids: CASSPKNEQYF. In nucleotides, the CDR3 is TGTGCCAGCTCACCGAAGAACGAGCAGTACTTC.

This sequence joins TRBV18 and TRBJ2-4; a possible D gene is TRBD2 (6 bases). Germline V CDR1 and CDR2: KGHSH, LQKENI. CDR3 size: 15 residues. V lost 3 bases and J lost 9, with 18 bases in between. The DNA for the CDR3 is TGTGCCAGCTCACCGCCTGGAGGGGCGGCAGGCATTCAGTACTTC. This codes for CASSPPGGAAGIQYF.

The V and J genes are TRBV10-3 and TRBJ2-7; D possibly matches TRBD1 or TRBD2 (5 bases each). The ends were cut back, 4 bases at V and 0 bases at J, with 10 bases in the middle. In germline, CDR1 is ENHRY, CDR2 SYGVKD. The CDR3 spans 14 residues. CDR3 protein: CAISASGSSYEQYF. Written as DNA, the CDR3 is TGTGCCATCAGTGCCTCAGGGAGCTCCTACGAGCAGTACTTC.

The gene calls are TRBV5-1 and TRBJ2-7; D is perhaps TRBD1 (6 bases). Trimming removed 4 bases from V and 7 bases from J, with 24 bases in between. Germline V gene sequence: CDR1 SGHRS, CDR2 YFSETQ. CDR3 length: 16 amino acids. The CDR3 reads CASSVPPTTTGIEQYF. The CDR3 DNA sequence: TGCGCCAGCAGCGTCCCTCCAACAACTACAGGGATAGAGCAGTACTTC.

The rearrangement joins TRBV5-3 to TRBJ2-1; tentatively, D is TRBD1 (6 bases). TRBV5-3 is labeled an ORF, and its function is uncertain. This CDR3 has 19 amino acids. With 2 bases removed from V and 6 bases from J, the gap between germline ends came to 27 bases. The CDR3 spells CARSFRGSSPSLSINEQFF. As DNA, the CDR3 is TGTGCCAGAAGCTTCAGGGGCAGCTCGCCTAGCCTTTCTATCAATGAGCAGTTCTTC.

This rearrangement joins TRBV5-1 to TRBJ2-2; 11 bases map to TRBD2. Germline CDR1 is SGHRS and CDR2 is YFSETQ. This CDR3 region has 17 residues. V shed 2 bases and J 1 base; nucleotides not matched to a gene: 4. In DNA, the CDR3 is TGCGCCAGCAGCTTTGGACTAGCGGGTGAGAACACCGGGGAGCTGTTTTTT. Translating gives CASSFGLAGENTGELFF.

About this clone itself: Other nucleotide sequences from this sample produce the same CDR3. This chain uses TRBV5-1 with TRBJ1-2; D perhaps matches TRBD1 (6 bases). Trimming left V 5 bases short and J 2 bases short, with 10 bases between. CDR1 is SGHRS and CDR2 is YFSETQ in the germline V gene. The CDR3 spans 13 residues. Written as DNA, the CDR3 is TGCGCCAGCAGTTTACAGGGAAACTATGGCTACACCTTC. Amino acids: CASSLQGNYGYTF.

The gene calls are TRBV6-5 and TRBJ2-7, with D possibly being TRBD2 (6 bases). Germline lookup yields CDR1 MNHEY and CDR2 SVGAGI. The V gene lost 3 bases and the J gene lost 2 bases, with 11 bases spanning the gap. The CDR3 has 14 residues. The DNA of the CDR3 is TGTGCCAGCAGTTATGGGACTTCACCCTACGAGCAGTACTTC. Its protein product is CASSYGTSPYEQYF.

CDR3 nucleotides: TGTGCCATCACTGCGACAGGGAAAGGGGTCTATGGCTACACCTTC. This translates into CAITATGKGVYGYTF. This rearrangement joins TRBV28 to TRBJ1-2; TRBD1 aligns across 7 bases. Trimming took 10 bases from V and 4 from J; bases not matched to a gene: 15. The CDR3 has 15 residues. Germline V CDR1 and CDR2: MDHEN, SYDVKM.

The rearrangement links TRBV11-2 to TRBJ2-7, with D hard to call. There are 15 residues in the CDR3. Germline assignment: CDR1 SGHAT and CDR2 FQNNGV. With 7 bases removed from V and 0 bases from J, the gap between germline ends came to 16 bases. Written as DNA, the CDR3 is TGTGCCAGCACCTCCAAAGCACGGAACTCCTACGAGCAGTACTTC. Protein sequence: CASTSKARNSYEQYF. The full variable domain, in which reference TRBV11-2 and TRBJ2-7 provide the parts outside the CDR3, is EAGVAQSPRYKIIEKRQSVAFWCNPISGHATLYWYQQILGQGPKLLIQFQNNGVVDDSQLPKDRFSAERLKGVDSTLKIQPAKLEDSAVYLCASTSKARNSYEQYFGPGTRLTVT.

This chain joins TRBV27 and TRBJ2-2; D is possibly TRBD1 (6 bases). The CDR3 runs to 16 residues. V was cut by 8 bases and J by 3 bases, with 19 bases left in between. The germline V gene encodes CDR1 MNHEY and CDR2 SMNVEV (reference sequence). Here the CDR3 DNA reads TGTGCCAGCGGACCCTCAGGACAGCGGTACACCGGGGAGCTGTTTTTT. Translation gives CASGPSGQRYTGELFF.

This sequence joins TRBV7-8 and TRBJ2-7; the match to TRBD2 covers 11 bases. From germline, CDR1 is SGHVS and CDR2 FQNEAQ. V gave up 1 base and J gave up 2 bases; unmatched junction bases: 13. CDR3 length: 19 residues. CDR3: CASSLGLAGPPLNPYEQYF. The CDR3 DNA reads as TGTGCCAGCAGCTTAGGACTAGCGGGACCCCCGCTTAACCCCTACGAGCAGTACTTC.

The chain links TRBV28 to TRBJ1-2; D remains unclear. The CDR3 totals 17 residues. V lost 3 bases and J lost 0, with 17 bases in between. CDR1 is MDHEN, CDR2 SYDVKM, per germline. CDR3 in DNA: TGTGCCAGCAGTTTCTTAGGGAGTGGGAACGCTAACTATGGCTACACCTTC. This codes for CASSFLGSGNANYGYTF.

The CDR3 reads CASSYSYPNTEAFF. CDR3 in DNA: TGTGCCAGCAGTTACTCGTACCCCAACACTGAAGCTTTCTTT. V is TRBV6-5 and J is TRBJ1-1; the D is unclear. Germline V CDR1 and CDR2: MNHEY, SVGAGI. V lost 0 bases and J 2 bases, leaving 7 bases between the germline ends. This CDR3 contains 14 residues.

The rearrangement joins TRBV9 to TRBJ1-3; D might be TRBD1 (5 bases). V gave up 10 bases and J gave up 2 bases, with 16 bases separating them. CDR1 is SGDLS, CDR2 YYNGEE, per germline. The CDR3 has 14 amino acids. The CDR3 here is CARERGCPGNTIYF. Written as DNA, the CDR3 is TGTGCCCGCGAAAGGGGATGTCCTGGAAACACCATATATTTT. Supplemented by reference TRBV9 and TRBJ1-3, the full variable domain reads DSGVTQTPKHLITATGQRVTLRCSPRSGDLSVYWYQQSLDQGLQFLIQYYNGEERAKGNILERFSAQQFPDLHSELNLSSLELGDSALYFCARERGCPGNTIYFGEGSWLTVV.

The chain links TRBV18 to TRBJ2-2; D remains unclear. V lost 0 bases and J lost 3, with 8 bases in between. There are 15 residues in the CDR3. Germline CDR1 and CDR2: KGHSH and LQKENI. CDR3 in DNA: TGTGCCAGCTCACCACCGCGGCTCGACACCGGGGAGCTGTTTTTT. Translated, it gives CASSPPRLDTGELFF.

The chain couples TRBV27 to TRBJ2-2, with D unresolved. CDR3 length: 13 residues. CDR1 and CDR2 from the germline V gene are MNHEY and SMNVEV (reference sequence). V shed 3 bases and J shed 1 base, with 3 bases lying between them. Here the CDR3 reads CASSFRNTGELFF. Here the CDR3 DNA reads TGTGCCAGCAGTTTTAGGAACACCGGGGAGCTGTTTTTT.

V is TRBV19 and J is TRBJ2-7; D gene unclear. The CDR3 spans 14 residues. Germline lookup yields CDR1 LNHDA and CDR2 SQIVND (reference sequence). V dropped 1 base and J dropped 3 bases, with 10 bases sitting between them. CDR3 protein: CASSIASGYYEQYF. The CDR3 DNA is TGTGCCAGTAGTATAGCGTCGGGTTACTACGAGCAGTACTTC.

This chain connects TRBV9 to TRBJ2-2, with 9 nucleotides matching TRBD2. The CDR3 contains 16 residues. Trimming at V came to 6 bases and at J to 1 base, leaving 7 bases not matched to a gene. CDR1 and CDR2 (germline): SGDLS, YYNGEE. CDR3 in amino acids: CASTRGAGGNTGELFF. CDR3 DNA: TGTGCCAGCACCAGAGGAGCGGGAGGGAACACCGGGGAGCTGTTTTTT. The whole variable domain, filled in from reference TRBV9 and TRBJ2-2, reads DSGVTQTPKHLITATGQRVTLRCSPRSGDLSVYWYQQSLDQGLQFLIQYYNGEERAKGNILERFSAQQFPDLHSELNLSSLELGDSALYFCASTRGAGGNTGELFFGEGSRLTVL.

The chain carries TRBV7-2 and TRBJ1-2; TRBD1 aligns across 8 bases. Germline CDR1 SGHTA, CDR2 FQGNSA. The CDR3 contains 15 residues. V gave up 0 bases and J gave up 8 bases; unmatched junction bases: 8. The CDR3 sequence is CASSLARQGLRGYTF. DNA of the CDR3: TGTGCCAGCAGCTTAGCGAGACAGGGGCTGAGAGGCTACACCTTC.